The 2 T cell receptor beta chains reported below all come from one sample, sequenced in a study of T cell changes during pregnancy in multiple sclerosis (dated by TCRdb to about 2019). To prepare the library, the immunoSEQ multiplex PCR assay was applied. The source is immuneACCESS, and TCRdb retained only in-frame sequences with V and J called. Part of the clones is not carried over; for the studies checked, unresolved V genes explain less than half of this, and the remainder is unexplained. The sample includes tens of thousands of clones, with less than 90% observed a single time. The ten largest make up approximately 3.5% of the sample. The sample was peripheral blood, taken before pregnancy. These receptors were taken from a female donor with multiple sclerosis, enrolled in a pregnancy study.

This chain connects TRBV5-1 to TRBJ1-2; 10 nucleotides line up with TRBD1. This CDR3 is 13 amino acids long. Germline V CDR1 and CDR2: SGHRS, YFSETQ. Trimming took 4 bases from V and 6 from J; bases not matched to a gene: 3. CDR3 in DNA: TGCGCCAGCAGCACAGGGACAGGGGATGGCTACACCTTC. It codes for CASSTGTGDGYTF.

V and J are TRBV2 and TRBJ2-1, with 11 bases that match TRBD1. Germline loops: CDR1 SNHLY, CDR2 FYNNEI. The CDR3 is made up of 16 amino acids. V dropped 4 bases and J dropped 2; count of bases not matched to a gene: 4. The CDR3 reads CASSGWTGGAYNEQFF. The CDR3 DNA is TGTGCCAGCAGTGGATGGACAGGGGGCGCCTACAATGAGCAGTTCTTC.